Presented here are 24 T cell receptor beta chains from one specimen sequenced in a study of T cell responses to AZD1222 COVID-19 vaccine. Clones were sequenced by immunoSEQ multiplex PCR, and TCRdb holds only the in-frame ones, with some missing. The sample holds 110,000 to 150,000 clones, 75% to 90% seen once. The sequencing here drew on peripheral blood, taken on day 0 of AZD1222 vaccination. Receptor source: an adult in good health.

This clone was seen once. The chain links TRBV6-6 to TRBJ2-7; D remains ambiguous. The CDR3 is 11 amino acids. V was trimmed by 7 bases and J by 6 bases, leaving 10 bases between them. Germline V CDR1 and CDR2: MNHNY, SVGAGI (reference sequence). DNA for the CDR3: TGTGCCAGCACCCTTGGGCCCGAGCAGTACTTC. Translating it yields CASTLGPEQYF.

This chain links TRBV7-9 with TRBJ2-7; no clear D. CDR3 size: 15 residues. V was cut by 3 bases and J by 1 base, with 13 bases left in between. Per the germline V gene, CDR1 is SEHNR and CDR2 is FQNEAQ (reference sequence). CDR3 amino acids: CASSFYLDGSYEQYF. The CDR3 region has the DNA TGTGCCAGCAGCTTTTACTTGGACGGATCCTACGAGCAGTACTTC.

This clone occurred a few times. The chain employs TRBV2 and TRBJ2-2, with a weak D call TRBD2 (5 bases). Germline CDR1 reads SNHLY; CDR2 reads FYNNEI. The CDR3 is 14 residues long. V was clipped by 4 bases and J by 6 bases, with 12 bases between them. The CDR3 DNA follows: TGTGCCAGCAGTGTCGGACTCCTCGCCGGGGAGCTGTTTTTT. Translation gives CASSVGLLAGELFF.

V is TRBV5-8 and J is TRBJ2-7, with TRBD2 identical over 10 bases. CDR1 is SGHTS and CDR2 is YDEGEE in the germline V gene. The CDR3 runs to 16 residues. The junction had 10 bases not matched to a gene; V was cut back by 2 bases and J by 5 bases. For the CDR3, the DNA is TGTGCCAGCAGCTTTAGGGCTAGCGGGAGTTCAAACGAGCAGTACTTC. Amino acids: CASSFRASGSSNEQYF.

V gene TRBV10-3 combines with J gene TRBJ2-3, with D possibly matching TRBD1 (6 bases). CDR1 is ENHRY and CDR2 is SYGVKD in the germline V gene. V gave up 7 bases and J gave up 9 bases, with 20 bases separating them. The CDR3 loop spans 14 amino acids. The CDR3 DNA sequence: TGTGCCATCAAGGGGGACGTAGCCGCCGAGACGCAGTATTTT. As protein: CAIKGDVAAETQYF.

This clone was picked up one time. The gene calls are TRBV10-2 and TRBJ2-7, with no clear D. CDR3 length: 12 residues. Trimming took 11 bases from V and 5 from J, leaving 16 bases between them. Germline CDR1 reads WSHSY; CDR2 reads SAAADI. CDR3 region: CADPHVRDEQYF. The CDR3 DNA reads TGCGCCGACCCCCATGTTAGGGACGAGCAGTACTTC.

The chain couples TRBV20-1 to TRBJ1-6; tentatively, D is TRBD1 (5 bases). V was trimmed by 3 bases and J by 2 bases, leaving 14 bases between them. CDR3 length: 16 residues. CDR1 is DFQATT and CDR2 is SNEGSKA in the germline V gene (reference sequence). The CDR3 reads CSASQGRVTYNSPLHF. The CDR3 coding sequence is TGCAGTGCTAGTCAGGGAAGGGTGACCTATAATTCACCCCTCCACTTT.

The rearrangement joins TRBV5-1 to TRBJ2-7; TRBD2 matches at 7 bases. This CDR3 is 17 amino acids long. Per germline, CDR1 SGHRS and CDR2 YFSETQ. J gave up 2 bases and V 0 bases, and 11 bases lay outside the gene matches. Here the CDR3 reads CASSLEVLASGTYEQYF. CDR3 DNA sequence: TGCGCCAGCAGCTTGGAGGTTCTGGCTAGCGGAACCTACGAGCAGTACTTC.

The chain couples TRBV6-6 to TRBJ1-6, with a possible D match to TRBD1 (6 bases). CDR1 and CDR2 from the germline V gene are MNHNY and SVGAGI (reference sequence). The CDR3 runs to 14 residues. Trimming pared 10 bases from V and 9 bases from J, leaving 19 bases between. DNA for the CDR3: TGTGCCACCCAGGCAGGGGAGTCGGGTTCACCCCTCCACTTT. Protein product: CATQAGESGSPLHF.

The genes are TRBV5-1 and TRBJ2-1; no firm D call. V was trimmed by 4 bases and J by 1 base, leaving 12 bases between them. The CDR3 length is 15 residues. CDR1 is SGHRS, CDR2 YFSETQ, per germline. The CDR3 DNA is TGCGCCAGCAGCCTACGGATAGGATCCTACAATGAGCAGTTCTTC. Amino acid sequence: CASSLRIGSYNEQFF.

As DNA, the CDR3 is TGCGCCAGCAGCTGGGACGCGAGAAACGAGTACAATGAGCAGTTCTTC. It specifies CASSWDARNEYNEQFF. The J gene is TRBJ2-1, the V gene TRBV5-1; TRBD1 or TRBD2 may be the D gene (5 bases each). CDR3 length equals 16 residues. Germline CDR1 and CDR2: SGHRS and YFSETQ. V was shortened by 3 bases and J by 4 bases, with 17 bases between the two germline ends.

This chain uses TRBV6-5 with TRBJ2-1; D not resolved. Trimming stripped 6 bases from V and 5 bases from J, with 5 bases between. Looked up from germline, CDR1 is MNHEY and CDR2 is SVGAGI. The CDR3 totals 11 residues. The CDR3 DNA follows: TGTGCCAGCAGGAAAAACAATGAGCAGTTCTTC. Protein product: CASRKNNEQFF.

The V and J genes are TRBV6-5 and TRBJ2-3; D not resolved. The CDR3 is 13 residues long. V gave up 10 bases and J gave up 4 bases, with 15 bases separating them. Germline lookup yields CDR1 MNHEY and CDR2 SVGAGI. The CDR3 DNA is TGTGCCACTAAGGTGGGGTACGCAGATACGCAGTATTTT. Its translation is CATKVGYADTQYF.

In nucleotides, the CDR3 is TGTGCCTGGTTAGGGACACTGGGAAACACCATATATTTT. It translates to CAWLGTLGNTIYF. This chain joins TRBV30 and TRBJ1-3, with D possibly being TRBD1 (6 bases). Germline CDR1 is GTSNPN and CDR2 is SVGIG (reference sequence). Between the trimmed V and J ends, which lost 5 bases and 4 bases, there was a span of 12 bases. The CDR3 totals 13 residues.

The chain employs TRBV5-1 and TRBJ1-2, with D hard to call. V lost 4 bases, J lost 8 bases, and 18 bases lay in between. CDR3 size: 14 residues. Per germline, CDR1 SGHRS and CDR2 YFSETQ. In nucleotides, the CDR3 is TGCGCCAGCAGCGTTGGACGGCCTGTGGAGGGCTACACCTTC. Translated, it gives CASSVGRPVEGYTF.

V is TRBV2 and J is TRBJ2-7, with D perhaps given as TRBD1 or TRBD2 (5 bases each). There are 13 residues in the CDR3. Trimming left V 2 bases short and J 4 bases short, with 9 bases between. Germline values: CDR1 SNHLY, CDR2 FYNNEI. The CDR3: CASSERGLYEQYF. The DNA of the CDR3 is TGTGCCAGCAGTGAACGGGGCCTATACGAGCAGTACTTC.

V is TRBV15 and J is TRBJ2-5, with D tentatively TRBD2 (7 bases). Germline loops: CDR1 LNHNV, CDR2 YYDKDF (reference sequence). V was shortened by 5 bases and J by 2 bases, with 12 bases between the two germline ends. CDR3 length equals 14 residues. CDR3 sequence reads: CATSRGALQETQYF. DNA for the CDR3: TGTGCCACCAGCCGGGGGGCACTACAAGAGACCCAGTACTTC.

This chain links TRBV5-4 with TRBJ1-4; no clear D gene. Trimming shortened V by 1 base and J by 7 bases, and 5 bases separated the two germline ends. CDR3 size: 12 residues. The germline V gene encodes CDR1 SGHNT and CDR2 YYREEE (reference sequence). CDR3 in DNA: TGTGCCAGCAGCTTGTGGGGTGAAAAACTGTTTTTT. Residues: CASSLWGEKLFF.

The rearrangement links TRBV2 to TRBJ1-4; a weak D match, TRBD1 (5 bases). From germline, CDR1 is SNHLY and CDR2 FYNNEI. V lost 2 bases and J 13 bases, leaving 11 bases between the germline ends. CDR3 size: 12 residues. CDR3 DNA sequence: TGTGCCAGCAGTGAATTGGGACGCGGACTGTTTTTT. Its protein product is CASSELGRGLFF.

The chain couples TRBV5-1 to TRBJ2-2; tentatively, D is TRBD1 (6 bases). The CDR3 length is 16 residues. V was cut by 4 bases and J by 5 bases, with 18 bases left in between. Per germline, CDR1 SGHRS and CDR2 YFSETQ. The CDR3 here is CASSARQETRTGELFF. In nucleotides, the CDR3 is TGCGCCAGCAGCGCCCGACAGGAAACGCGGACCGGGGAGCTGTTTTTT. Using reference TRBV5-1 and TRBJ2-2 for the parts outside the CDR3, the full variable domain is KAGVTQTPRYLIKTRGQQVTLSCSPISGHRSVSWYQQTPGQGLQFLFEYFSETQRNKGNFPGRFSGRQFSNSRSEMNVSTLELGDSALYLCASSARQETRTGELFFGEGSRLTVL.

The rearrangement joins TRBV27 to TRBJ2-5; D not certain. The CDR3 covers 18 residues. V was pared by 8 bases and J by 2 bases, with 27 bases between. The germline V gene has CDR1 MNHEY and CDR2 SMNVEV (reference sequence). CDR3 sequence: CASYPDPVVPILQETQYF. CDR3 nucleotide sequence: TGTGCCAGCTACCCAGACCCCGTTGTCCCCATCTTACAAGAGACCCAGTACTTC.

The V gene is TRBV5-5, the J gene TRBJ2-7; the D gene is possibly TRBD1 (5 bases). The CDR3 is 14 residues long. V dropped 4 bases and J dropped 3 bases, with 14 bases sitting between them. Germline lookup yields CDR1 SGHKS and CDR2 YYEKEE (reference sequence). In DNA, the CDR3 is TGTGCCAGCAGCCAAAGACAGTTCGTCTACGAGCAGTACTTC. Protein: CASSQRQFVYEQYF. Full variable domain (rest looked up from reference TRBV5-5 and TRBJ2-7): DAGVTQSPTHLIKTRGQQVTLRCSPISGHKSVSWYQQVLGQGPQFIFQYYEKEERGRGNFPDRFSARQFPNYSSELNVNALLLGDSALYLCASSQRQFVYEQYFGPGTRLTVT.

CDR3 in amino acids: CASTDGSTYEQYF. DNA of the CDR3: TGTGCCAGCACTGATGGCAGTACCTACGAGCAGTACTTC. The chain has TRBV27 and TRBJ2-7; D gene unclear. The V gene's germline CDR1 is MNHEY and CDR2 SMNVEV (reference sequence). Trimming shortened V by 7 bases and J by 2 bases, and 12 bases separated the two germline ends. The CDR3 extends over 13 amino acids.

CDR3 bases: TGCAGCGTTGTCCCGGGACAGAACACTGAAGCTTTCTTT. Protein sequence: CSVVPGQNTEAFF. The rearrangement links TRBV29-1 to TRBJ1-1; a weak D match, TRBD1 (6 bases). Germline CDR1 SQVTM, CDR2 ANQGSEA. V was pared by 4 bases and J by 1 base, with 10 bases between. This CDR3 comprises 13 residues.